This T cell receptor beta chain was sequenced in a study of T cell repertoires in cytomegalovirus infection. Study context: Carrying CMV and the relevant HLA type showed in public TCR beta signatures.

This clonotype was seen a few times. Its target is unknown. Unmatched junction bases numbered 19, after V lost 5 bases and J lost 1 base. The CDR3 loop spans 20 amino acids. CDR1 and CDR2 from the germline V gene are MNHGY and SVAAGI. The study's findings and limits: HLA-C-restricted CMV-specific TCR beta clonotypes prevailed in the ex vivo response. Carriers of CMV and the relevant HLA type were discriminated by public TCR beta frequency.

TCRdb analysed the reads with MiXCR anew, one entry per CDR3 protein. Of some 450,000 distinct CDR3 sequences listed, roughly 30% are singletons. The sequence derives from a human donor in good health (CMV status not recorded). Some clones in this sample may be carry-over from other donors' samples. This chain links TRBV6-9 with TRBJ2-1; TRBD2 aligns across 8 bases. Sequencing was carried out using PBMCs. Written as DNA, the CDR3 is TGTGCCAGCAGTCCGCCGCATCCGGGACTAGAGAGAAGTTCCTACAATGAGCAGTTCTTC. This translates into CASSPPHPGLERSSYNEQFF.